This entry lists 31 T cell receptor beta chains sequenced from one sample in a study of blood T cell repertoires in COVID-19. Method: immunoSEQ multiplex PCR; TCRdb's copy keeps in-frame clones and lacks some. The table records 250,000 to 300,000 clones, 70% to 90% of them present only once. The specimen was PBMCs or T cells enriched from blood (not recorded which). Receptor source: a woman aged 50 to 60 who had recovered from COVID-19.

This chain links TRBV28 with TRBJ1-1; 7 nucleotides match TRBD1. This CDR3 is built from 14 residues. V lost 6 bases, J lost 1 base, and 5 bases stayed unmatched. CDR1 is MDHEN and CDR2 is SYDVKM in the germline V gene. The CDR3 bases are TGTGCCAGCAGCCCCGGGACAGCGAACACTGAAGCTTTCTTT. Translating it yields CASSPGTANTEAFF.

This chain joins TRBV10-3 and TRBJ1-1; 10 bases are a match to TRBD1. In germline, CDR1 is ENHRY, CDR2 SYGVKD. This CDR3 contains 18 residues. V was pared by 0 bases and J by 0 bases, with 7 bases of the junction left unmatched. The CDR3 bases are TGTGCCATCAGTGAGTCAACTGACAGGGGGCGCGTGAACACTGAAGCTTTCTTT. Translated, it gives CAISESTDRGRVNTEAFF.

This rearrangement joins TRBV28 to TRBJ1-1; a possible D gene is TRBD1 (5 bases). CDR3 length equals 14 residues. Germline assignment: CDR1 MDHEN and CDR2 SYDVKM. V was trimmed by 8 bases and J by 1 base, leaving 14 bases between them. The CDR3, as DNA: TGTGCCAGCCGCCCGAGTGGGGCGAACACTGAAGCTTTCTTT. Translation: CASRPSGANTEAFF.

V gene TRBV15 combines with J gene TRBJ1-1, with 7 bases aligning to TRBD1. The CDR3 totals 17 residues. The germline CDR1 and CDR2 sequences are LNHNV and YYDKDF (reference sequence). V lost 0 bases and J lost 14; bases outside the gene matches: 21. The CDR3 loop reads CATSRDLVRFQTGEGFF. As DNA, the CDR3 is TGTGCCACCAGCAGAGATTTGGTGAGGTTTCAAACAGGGGAAGGATTCTTT.

J is TRBJ2-1 and V is TRBV3-1 (or the pseudogene TRBV3-2), with 11 bases that match TRBD2. Germline CDR1 LGHDT, CDR2 YNNKEL (reference sequence). The CDR3 is made up of 17 amino acids. Trimming at V came to 7 bases and at J to 4 bases, leaving 12 bases not matched to a gene. The CDR3 is CASTSRLPSGGYNEQFF. The CDR3 DNA sequence: TGTGCCAGCACCTCGAGACTCCCTAGCGGGGGGTACAATGAGCAGTTCTTC.

The J gene is TRBJ2-1, the V gene TRBV19, with 8 nucleotides matching TRBD1. The CDR3 runs to 11 residues. Germline V gene sequence: CDR1 LNHDA, CDR2 SQIVND (reference sequence). Losses at the gene ends were 6 bases for V and 9 bases for J; bases not matched to a gene: 1. Written as DNA, the CDR3 is TGTGCCAGTAGGGACAGGGTTGAGCAGTTCTTC. Translation gives CASRDRVEQFF. Drawing the rest from reference TRBV19 and TRBJ2-1, the complete variable domain is DGGITQSPKYLFRKEGQNVTLSCEQNLNHDAMYWYRQDPGQGLRLIYYSQIVNDFQKGDIAEGYSVSREKKESFPLTVTSAQKNPTAFYLCASRDRVEQFFGPGTRLTVL.

V usage is TRBV7-9 and J usage is TRBJ2-7; D not certain. The CDR3 is 14 residues long. In germline, CDR1 is SEHNR, CDR2 FQNEAQ (reference sequence). V was clipped by 1 base and J by 0 bases, with 7 bases between them. CDR3 DNA sequence: TGTGCCAGCAGCTTAGGAGGCTACTCCTACGAGCAGTACTTC. Its protein product is CASSLGGYSYEQYF. Full variable domain (remainder filled in from reference TRBV7-9 and TRBJ2-7): DTGVSQNPRHKITKRGQNVTFRCDPISEHNRLYWYRQTLGQGPEFLTYFQNEAQLEKSRLLSDRFSAERPKGSFSTLEIQRTEQGDSAMYLCASSLGGYSYEQYFGPGTRLTVT.

The rearrangement links TRBV5-4 to TRBJ2-7, with TRBD2 as a possible D gene (5 bases). CDR1 SGHNT and CDR2 YYREEE come from the germline V gene (reference sequence). Trimming took off 5 bases at V and 2 bases at J, with 14 bases between the two ends. The CDR3 spans 14 residues. DNA for the CDR3: TGTGCCAGCAGAAACCCCGGACTTACCTACGAGCAGTACTTC. Translating it yields CASRNPGLTYEQYF.

This sequence joins TRBV6-6 and TRBJ1-1, with D unresolved. This CDR3 spans 12 amino acids. In germline, CDR1 is MNHNY, CDR2 SVGAGI (reference sequence). V was cut by 7 bases and J by 1 base, with 7 bases left in between. The chain's CDR3 is CASIVQNTEAFF. The DNA for the CDR3 is TGTGCCAGCATAGTGCAGAACACTGAAGCTTTCTTT.

A remark on this clone: At the DNA level, this CDR3 is encoded by other sequences in the same sample as well. The chain combines TRBV7-2 with TRBJ1-3; D unresolved. Germline CDR1 reads SGHTA; CDR2 reads FQGNSA. Trimming removed 5 bases at V and 0 bases at J, with 8 bases between. This CDR3 comprises 14 residues. The CDR3 sequence is CASSDYSSGNTIYF. The CDR3 DNA reads as TGTGCCAGCAGCGACTATTCCTCTGGAAACACCATATATTTT.

The rearrangement joins TRBV29-1 to TRBJ1-3, with D uncertain. From germline, CDR1 is SQVTM and CDR2 ANQGSEA. The CDR3 is 11 amino acids. V lost 0 bases, J lost 6 bases, and 3 bases lay in between. The CDR3 reads CSVEDSNTIYF. The CDR3 DNA reads TGCAGCGTTGAAGACTCAAACACCATATATTTT.

The chain links TRBV14 to TRBJ2-3; tentatively, D is TRBD2 (5 bases). V was cut by 2 bases and J by 3 bases, with 18 bases left in between. Germline assignment: CDR1 SGHDN and CDR2 FVKESK. The CDR3 is made up of 17 amino acids. DNA of the CDR3: TGTGCCAGCAGCCAACTAGCAAGCTATGCAATTACAGATACGCAGTATTTT. Translation: CASSQLASYAITDTQYF.

This clone has just a few counts. The chain combines TRBV5-8 with TRBJ2-1; D call uncertain. Germline lookup yields CDR1 SGHTS and CDR2 YDEGEE. This CDR3 region has 12 residues. V was clipped by 2 bases and J by 3 bases, with 3 bases between them. The CDR3 DNA follows: TGTGCCAGCAGCTTCAGCTACAATGAGCAGTTCTTC. As protein: CASSFSYNEQFF.

The rearrangement uses TRBV6-2 or TRBV6-3 and TRBJ1-4; D gene uncertain. The V gene lost 4 bases and the J gene lost 8 bases, with 14 bases spanning the gap. From germline, CDR1 is MNHEY and CDR2 SVGEGT. The CDR3 spans 14 residues. The CDR3 loop is CASSLLVLGEKLFF. The CDR3 bases are TGTGCCAGCAGTTTACTAGTTTTGGGAGAAAAACTGTTTTTT.

This chain links TRBV2 with TRBJ1-5; 8 bases agree with TRBD1. CDR1 and CDR2 (germline): SNHLY, FYNNEI. V was pared by 4 bases and J by 5 bases, with 7 bases of the junction left unmatched. CDR3 length: 15 amino acids. This CDR3 is CASSVEDREDQPQHF. The CDR3 DNA is TGTGCCAGCAGTGTGGAGGACAGGGAGGATCAGCCCCAGCATTTT.

The chain employs TRBV28 and TRBJ1-1, with D possibly being TRBD1 (5 bases). CDR3 size: 17 residues. From germline, CDR1 is MDHEN and CDR2 SYDVKM. The V and J ends lost 3 bases and 4 bases respectively, with 21 bases between them. CDR3: CASSLGGVGRGITEAFF. CDR3 coding DNA: TGTGCCAGCAGTTTGGGGGGTGTTGGGAGAGGGATCACTGAAGCTTTCTTT.

This clone was recorded a few times. The genes are TRBV27 and TRBJ1-2, with no clear D. CDR1 and CDR2 from the germline V gene are MNHEY and SMNVEV (reference sequence). The CDR3 contains 13 residues. V lost 6 bases and J lost 2, with 10 bases in between. The CDR3 protein is CASSHNINYGYTF. The CDR3 DNA follows: TGTGCCAGCAGCCACAATATCAACTATGGCTACACCTTC.

The V gene is TRBV9, the J gene TRBJ2-2, with D maybe TRBD1 (6 bases). The CDR3 contains 14 residues. The germline V gene encodes CDR1 SGDLS and CDR2 YYNGEE. Trimming pared 6 bases from V and 2 bases from J, leaving 11 bases between. The CDR3: CASKPDSNTGELFF. CDR3 in DNA: TGTGCCAGCAAACCGGACAGTAACACCGGGGAGCTGTTTTTT.

The CDR3 protein is CASSNSDSRNTEAFF. CDR3 DNA sequence: TGTGCCAGCAGCAACTCGGACAGCCGTAACACTGAAGCTTTCTTT. The genes are TRBV21-1 and TRBJ1-1; the D segment call TRBD1 is taken from the table without a DNA check. TRBV21-1 represents a pseudogene. The CDR3 has 15 amino acids.

This chain uses TRBV2 with TRBJ1-1, with D uncertain. CDR1 is SNHLY and CDR2 is FYNNEI in the germline V gene. The CDR3 is 11 residues long. V dropped 9 bases and J dropped 6 bases, with 11 bases sitting between them. The CDR3 reads CASSREAEAFF. The CDR3 DNA follows: TGTGCCAGTTCGCGCGAGGCTGAAGCTTTCTTT.

V is TRBV10-3 and J is TRBJ1-1; D remains unclear. This CDR3 contains 12 residues. CDR1 and CDR2 (germline): ENHRY, SYGVKD. Deletions cut 8 bases from V and 7 bases from J, with 14 bases between. The CDR3 DNA follows: TGTGCCATCTGGGCCCCCCAGAATGAAGCTTTCTTT. It encodes CAIWAPQNEAFF.

The chain carries TRBV2 and TRBJ2-7; tentatively, D is TRBD2 (7 bases). There are 16 residues in the CDR3. Germline loops: CDR1 SNHLY, CDR2 FYNNEI. V was pared by 6 bases and J by 6 bases, with 24 bases between. CDR3 sequence (DNA): TGTGCCAGCAGGGTACCTTTGCGCGGCGGGGGCCTCGAGCAGTACTTC. This encodes CASRVPLRGGGLEQYF.

The CDR3 sequence is CASSPFLTGGYEQYF. The CDR3 region has the DNA TGTGCCAGTAGCCCTTTTCTAACAGGGGGCTATGAGCAGTACTTC. The genes are TRBV19 and TRBJ2-7; the match to TRBD1 covers 9 bases. After removal of 6 bases from V and 7 bases from J, the junction contained 13 bases not matched to a gene. Germline loops: CDR1 LNHDA, CDR2 SQIVND (reference sequence). The CDR3 has 15 amino acids.

This clone was observed a handful of times. The gene calls are TRBV10-3 and TRBJ1-1; D is undetermined. Deletions cut 5 bases from V and 1 base from J, with 11 bases between. Germline V gene sequence: CDR1 ENHRY, CDR2 SYGVKD. The CDR3 runs to 14 residues. As DNA, the CDR3 is TGTGCCATCAGTTCCAATCCCCAGAACACTGAAGCTTTCTTT. As protein: CAISSNPQNTEAFF.

CDR3 nucleotides: TGTGCCAGCAGCCGGGGACTAGATCGAGAGCAGTACTTC. It yields the protein CASSRGLDREQYF. The J gene is TRBJ2-7, the V gene TRBV3-1 (or the pseudogene TRBV3-2); TRBD2 agrees at 8 bases. CDR3 length: 13 amino acids. Germline CDR1 LGHDT, CDR2 YNNKEL (reference sequence). With V trimmed by 4 bases and J by 7 bases, 6 bases remained unmatched.

The CDR3 spells CASSERARSANEKLFF. CDR3 bases: TGTGCCAGCAGTGAGAGGGCAAGGTCCGCTAATGAAAAACTGTTTTTT. The rearrangement links TRBV2 to TRBJ1-4, with unresolved D. Trimming took 3 bases from V and 3 from J, leaving 14 bases between them. The CDR3 has 16 residues. Per germline, CDR1 SNHLY and CDR2 FYNNEI.

The CDR3 DNA reads TGTGCCAGCAGTCCCCCTTTGGACGGGAAAGTCATAGAGCAGTTCTTC. This encodes CASSPPLDGKVIEQFF. The chain couples TRBV28 to TRBJ2-1; a weak D match, TRBD2 (5 bases). Trimming removed 5 bases from V and 10 bases from J, with 24 bases in between. CDR3 length: 16 residues. Germline-derived CDR1 and CDR2 are MDHEN and SYDVKM.

This clone was counted a single time. In nucleotides, the CDR3 is TGTGCCAGCTCACCAGCTTACCCAGGGGGATTACTAGCGGGACCCCAAGAGACCCAGTACTTC. Protein sequence: CASSPAYPGGLLAGPQETQYF. The chain uses TRBV18 and TRBJ2-5, with 10 nucleotides matching TRBD2. Trimming removed 2 bases from V and 1 base from J; junction bases left unmatched: 19. The CDR3 is 21 residues long. Germline CDR1 reads KGHSH; CDR2 reads LQKENI. The complete variable domain, with remaining parts taken from reference TRBV18 and TRBJ2-5, reads NAGVMQNPRHLVRRRGQEARLRCSPMKGHSHVYWYRQLPEEGLKFMVYLQKENIIDESGMPKERFSAEFPKEGPSILRIQQVVRGDSAAYFCASSPAYPGGLLAGPQETQYFGPGTRLLVL.

V gene TRBV30 combines with J gene TRBJ2-2; TRBD1 matches 8 bases. Germline V gives CDR1 GTSNPN, CDR2 SVGIG (reference sequence). This CDR3 comprises 10 residues. The ends lost 8 bases at V and 13 bases at J; junction bases unmatched: 6. The CDR3 region has the DNA TGTGCCCGAGGACAGGGCGTGCTGTTTTTT. Translated, it gives CARGQGVLFF.

The gene calls are TRBV18 and TRBJ2-7, with D tentatively TRBD2 (5 bases). V was pared by 0 bases and J by 3 bases, with 6 bases between. The CDR3 spans 13 residues. Germline V gene data show CDR1 as KGHSH and CDR2 as LQKENI. The CDR3 region is CASSPPSDYEQYF. Here the CDR3 DNA reads TGTGCCAGCTCACCACCTAGCGACTACGAGCAGTACTTC.

This clone was seen just once. This chain joins TRBV28 and TRBJ1-3; D gene ambiguous. Germline values: CDR1 MDHEN, CDR2 SYDVKM. The CDR3 totals 18 residues. Trimming removed 7 bases at V and 0 bases at J, with 22 bases between. CDR3 bases: TGTGCCAGCACCGTTATAGGGTTCGACGGGAGCTCTGGAAACACCATATATTTT. Translation gives CASTVIGFDGSSGNTIYF.